One and the same sample provided the 4 T cell receptor beta chains below, sequenced in a study. TCRdb reanalysed the RT-PCR reads using MiXCR and keeps one entry per CDR3 protein. This sample has almost 700,000 distinct CDR3 sequences, with approximately 15% found just once. Sequencing input: memory CD4+ T cells from blood. The receptors were sampled from a female donor in good health, serving as a healthy control.

The sample holds many counts of this clonotype. V is TRBV6-2 or TRBV6-3 and J is TRBJ1-5, with 7 bases that match TRBD1. The length of the CDR3 is 20 residues. V lost 2 bases, J lost 5 bases, and 21 bases stayed unmatched. Germline V lookup: CDR1 MNHEY, CDR2 SVGEGT. The CDR3 DNA follows: TGTGCCAGCAGTTACCTGCACAGGGGTGCTGTAGCGGGGAAACATCAGCCCCAGCATTTT. It yields the protein CASSYLHRGAVAGKHQPQHF.

This clonotype was observed a few times. The chain has TRBV20-1 and TRBJ2-5; unclear D gene. The CDR3 is 16 amino acids. Trimming left V 6 bases short and J 5 bases short, with 25 bases between. Germline V gene sequence: CDR1 DFQATT, CDR2 SNEGSKA (reference sequence). The DNA for the CDR3 is TGCAGTGCCTCCCCCCGGGCTAAACTACTATCGGAGACCCAGTACTTC. It specifies CSASPRAKLLSETQYF.

This chain's CDR3 is CASRRDRRETQYF. The CDR3 DNA reads TGTGCCAGCAGGCGGGACAGACGGGAGACCCAGTACTTC. This rearrangement joins TRBV12-3 or TRBV12-4 to TRBJ2-5; possibly TRBD1 for D (7 bases). CDR3 size: 13 residues. V lost 6 bases, J lost 5 bases, and 13 bases lay in between.

The rearrangement joins TRBV7-8 to TRBJ1-1; TRBD1 aligns across 9 bases. Trimming cost V 3 bases and J 7 bases; bases outside gene matches: 6. The CDR3 runs to 14 residues. CDR1 and CDR2 from the germline V gene are SGHVS and FQNEAQ. The CDR3 loop reads CASSFTGGGGEAFF. The CDR3, as DNA: TGTGCCAGCAGCTTTACAGGGGGCGGGGGTGAAGCTTTCTTT.